The table lists the clone carrying this T cell receptor (beta chain) with a few counts. Germline loops: CDR1 SGHTA, CDR2 FQGNSA. V shed 2 bases and J shed 0 bases, with 9 bases lying between them. The CDR3 contains 15 residues. Some clones are missing from TCRdb's copy, which holds only in-frame ones; the method was immunoSEQ multiplex PCR. The sample records some 120,000 clones, 77% being singletons. This entry belongs to a study of blood T cell repertoires in COVID-19. Background on the study: Whether acute or convalescent, the COVID-19 samples came from the United States, Italy and Spain.

Sequencing was performed on peripheral blood. The origin of this receptor is an elderly man with acute or convalescent COVID-19. The chain links TRBV7-2 to TRBJ2-3, with D uncertain. The CDR3 sequence is CASSLKLGSTDTQYF. The DNA of the CDR3 is TGTGCCAGCAGCTTAAAGCTCGGGAGCACAGATACGCAGTATTTT.